The clone carrying this TCR beta chain was found many times. TCR beta CDR3 regions were amplified from RNA transcripts. HTBI primers were the set used in a first-round RT-PCR of the TCR CDR3. TCRdb ran MiXCR on the multiplex PCR reads and lists one entry per CDR3 protein. The sample gives some 250,000 distinct CDR3 sequences, 14% to 15% of which show up once; about 14% is in the top ten. These data are taken from a study of T cells in Graves' hyperthyroidism and ophthalmopathy. Study context: Any treatment followed the collection of peripheral blood at initial diagnosis.

Based on clinical symptoms, serum thyroxine and TRAb, thyroid ultrasound and orbital computed tomography, diagnoses were reached. This CDR3 spans 14 amino acids. V was clipped by 4 bases and J by 3 bases, with 13 bases between them. Germline CDR1 is PRHDT and CDR2 is FYEKMQ (reference sequence). This receptor was taken from a woman in her thirties or forties with Graves' hyperthyroidism that later progressed to Graves' ophthalmopathy. The V and J genes are TRBV13 and TRBJ2-7, with a tentative D call TRBD2 (7 bases). The specimen sequenced was blood. The CDR3 nucleotides are TGTGCCAGCAGCTCTAGGGGGGGTTTCTACGAGCAGTACTTC. Its protein is CASSSRGGFYEQYF.